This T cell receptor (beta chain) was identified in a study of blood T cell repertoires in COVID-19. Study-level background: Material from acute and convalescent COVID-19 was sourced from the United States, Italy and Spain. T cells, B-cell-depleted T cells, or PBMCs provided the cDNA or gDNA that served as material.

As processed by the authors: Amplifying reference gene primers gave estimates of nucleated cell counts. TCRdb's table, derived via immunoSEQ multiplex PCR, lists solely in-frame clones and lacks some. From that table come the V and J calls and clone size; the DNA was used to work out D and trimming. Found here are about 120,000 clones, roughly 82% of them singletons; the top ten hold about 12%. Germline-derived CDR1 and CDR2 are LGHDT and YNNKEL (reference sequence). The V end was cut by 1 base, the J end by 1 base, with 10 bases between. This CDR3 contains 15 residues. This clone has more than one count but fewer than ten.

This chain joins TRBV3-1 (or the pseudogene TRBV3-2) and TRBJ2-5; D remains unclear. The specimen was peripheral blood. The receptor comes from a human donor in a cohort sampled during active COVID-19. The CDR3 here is CASSQVTRFQETQYF. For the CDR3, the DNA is TGTGCCAGCAGCCAAGTAACTCGGTTCCAAGAGACCCAGTACTTC.